By proportion, the clone carrying this T cell receptor delta chain is medium-sized (0.01 to 0.1%). Its antigen remains unknown. The sample carries other DNA sequences with the same CDR3. The sample is drawn from a study of delta chains in infants with herpesvirus infections. Study-wide results and limits: The public clonotype appeared only at the first post-infection time point and was absent in uninfected infants.

Germline CDR1 is TVYSNPD and CDR2 is GDNSRS (reference sequence). The CDR3 contains 15 residues. V lost 4 bases, J lost 4 bases, and 11 bases stayed unmatched. Reverse transcription of PBMC RNA used primers specific for the gamma and delta chains. TCRdb ran CATT on the RT-PCR reads. Found here are around 1,500 delta-chain clones, about 8.1% of them singletons; the top ten hold roughly 7%. Sequencing used peripheral blood, obtained at time point 2 of longitudinal follow-up. The chain recombines TRDV3 with TRDJ1; 11 nucleotides match TRDD3. The receptor's source is a human donor who was a Ugandan infant, either HIV-exposed or HIV-unexposed (not recorded which). For the CDR3, the DNA is TGTGCCTGCCATGGGGGATACGAAAGTTTCGATAAACTCATCTTT. Translation gives CACHGGYESFDKLIF.